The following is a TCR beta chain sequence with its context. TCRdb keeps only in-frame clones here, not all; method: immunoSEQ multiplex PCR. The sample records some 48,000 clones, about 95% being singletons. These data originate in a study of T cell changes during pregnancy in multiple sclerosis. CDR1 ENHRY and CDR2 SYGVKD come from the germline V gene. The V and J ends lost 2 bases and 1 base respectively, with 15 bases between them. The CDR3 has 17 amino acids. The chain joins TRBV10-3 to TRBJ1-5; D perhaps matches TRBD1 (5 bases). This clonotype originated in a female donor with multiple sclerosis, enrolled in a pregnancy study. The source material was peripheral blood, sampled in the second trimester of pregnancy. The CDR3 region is CAISEGGNLVSNQPQHF. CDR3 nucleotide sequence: TGTGCCATCAGTGAGGGGGGGAACCTGGTAAGCAATCAGCCCCAGCATTTT.